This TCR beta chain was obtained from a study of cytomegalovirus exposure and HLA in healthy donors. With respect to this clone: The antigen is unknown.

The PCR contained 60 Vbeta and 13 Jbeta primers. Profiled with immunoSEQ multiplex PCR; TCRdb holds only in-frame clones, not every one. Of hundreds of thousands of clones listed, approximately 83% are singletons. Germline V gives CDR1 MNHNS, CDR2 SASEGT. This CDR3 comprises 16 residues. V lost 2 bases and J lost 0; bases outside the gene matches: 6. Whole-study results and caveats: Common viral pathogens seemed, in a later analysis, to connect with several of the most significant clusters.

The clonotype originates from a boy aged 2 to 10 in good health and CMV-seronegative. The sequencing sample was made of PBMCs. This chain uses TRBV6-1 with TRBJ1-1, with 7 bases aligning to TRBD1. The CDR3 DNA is TGTGCCAGCAGTGAACCGACAGGGCCATTGAACACTGAAGCTTTCTTT. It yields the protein CASSEPTGPLNTEAFF.